The entry below describes one T cell receptor (beta chain). TCRdb's copy holds only in-frame clones and misses some; the assay was immunoSEQ multiplex PCR. Of about 170,000 clones listed, 80% to 90% are singletons. The record originates from a study of blood T cell repertoires in COVID-19. Enrolled during active infection, Seattle patients were then followed longitudinally. CDR3 length equals 15 residues. Germline V gene data show CDR1 as SQVTM and CDR2 as ANQGSEA. The ends were cut back, 1 base at V and 5 bases at J, with 17 bases in the middle. This clonotype was obtained from a woman aged 80 or over with COVID-19, enrolled during active disease. V usage is TRBV29-1 and J usage is TRBJ1-1; TRBD1 might be the D (5 bases). The sample taken for sequencing was peripheral blood. CDR3 amino acids: CSVEGGAGRGTEAFF. The CDR3 DNA is TGCAGCGTTGAAGGGGGAGCGGGGAGGGGAACTGAAGCTTTCTTT.